These T cell receptor beta chains were read from a single sample in a study of blood T cell repertoires in COVID-19. The method was immunoSEQ multiplex PCR; TCRdb's version includes in-frame clones alone and lacks a portion of them. This sample has almost 200,000 clones, with less than 90% found just once. The source material was peripheral blood. These receptors were taken from a woman in her sixties or seventies with acute or convalescent COVID-19. CDR3s include the opening cysteine and the closing phenylalanine or tryptophan. The order of the fields is V gene, clone size, D gene, J gene, CDR3 protein, CDR3 DNA. D genes are given only for firm matches. Clone size is not always given. Where it is, it says once, few, many or a class for expanded clones.

v_call: TRBV11-3; clone_size: NA; d_call: NA; j_call: TRBJ1-1; cdr3_aa: CASSPGAASGEAFF; cdr3_nt: TGTGCCAGCAGCCCCGGGGCGGCATCAGGGGAGGCTTTCTTT
v_call: TRBV2; clone_size: NA; d_call: TRBD1; j_call: TRBJ1-4; cdr3_aa: CASRETGGAWEKLFF; cdr3_nt: TGTGCCAGCAGGGAGACAGGGGGCGCTTGGGAAAAACTGTTTTTT
v_call: TRBV9; clone_size: NA; d_call: TRBD1; j_call: TRBJ2-3; cdr3_aa: CASSGRQGDTQYF; cdr3_nt: TGTGCCAGCAGCGGGCGACAGGGCGATACGCAGTATTTT
v_call: TRBV6-5; clone_size: NA; d_call: NA; j_call: TRBJ1-3; cdr3_aa: CASSYEGDGNTIYF; cdr3_nt: TGTGCCAGCAGTTATGAGGGGGATGGAAACACCATATATTTT
v_call: TRBV7-6; clone_size: NA; d_call: TRBD1; j_call: TRBJ2-1; cdr3_aa: CASSLGPTGVYNEQFF; cdr3_nt: TGTGCCAGCAGCTTAGGGCCTACAGGGGTCTACAATGAGCAGTTCTTC
v_call: TRBV19; clone_size: NA; d_call: NA; j_call: TRBJ2-7; cdr3_aa: CASSGLGGLYF; cdr3_nt: TGTGCCAGTAGTGGGCTCGGGGGGCTGTACTTC
v_call: TRBV7-6; clone_size: NA; d_call: NA; j_call: TRBJ2-1; cdr3_aa: CASSKGGGLSGEQFF; cdr3_nt: TGTGCCAGCAGCAAAGGTGGAGGACTTTCGGGTGAGCAGTTCTTC
v_call: TRBV24-1; clone_size: NA; d_call: TRBD2; j_call: TRBJ2-1; cdr3_aa: CATSDSGLAGGLGLGNEQFF; cdr3_nt: TGTGCCACCAGTGATTCGGGACTAGCGGGGGGGTTGGGACTGGGCAATGAGCAGTTCTTC
v_call: TRBV5-1; clone_size: NA; d_call: TRBD2; j_call: TRBJ2-1; cdr3_aa: CASSLWEGSNEQFF; cdr3_nt: TGCGCCAGCAGCTTGTGGGAGGGCTCCAATGAGCAGTTCTTC
v_call: TRBV11-2; clone_size: once; d_call: NA; j_call: TRBJ1-2; cdr3_aa: CASSPGFAYGYTF; cdr3_nt: TGTGCCAGCAGCCCCGGGTTCGCCTATGGCTACACCTTC
v_call: TRBV4-2; clone_size: NA; d_call: TRBD2; j_call: TRBJ2-1; cdr3_aa: CASSQQLAGAYNEQFF; cdr3_nt: TGTGCCAGCAGCCAGCAGCTAGCGGGAGCCTACAATGAGCAGTTCTTC
v_call: TRBV28; clone_size: NA; d_call: TRBD1; j_call: TRBJ2-1; cdr3_aa: CASSLGDRRGNEQFF; cdr3_nt: TGTGCCAGCAGTTTAGGGGACAGGCGGGGCAATGAGCAGTTCTTC
v_call: TRBV3-1/TRBV3-2; clone_size: NA; d_call: TRBD1; j_call: TRBJ1-2; cdr3_aa: CASSFRDRAYTF; cdr3_nt: TGTGCCAGCAGCTTCCGAGACAGGGCCTACACCTTC
v_call: TRBV7-9; clone_size: NA; d_call: NA; j_call: TRBJ2-5; cdr3_aa: CASSFGSRETQYF; cdr3_nt: TGTGCCAGCAGTTTCGGGTCGCGAGAGACCCAGTACTTC
v_call: TRBV15; clone_size: NA; d_call: TRBD2; j_call: TRBJ2-1; cdr3_aa: CATSPLGGRANNEQFF; cdr3_nt: TGTGCCACCAGCCCCTTAGGCGGGAGGGCCAACAATGAGCAGTTCTTC
v_call: TRBV7-9; clone_size: NA; d_call: NA; j_call: TRBJ1-4; cdr3_aa: CASSPGVAANEKLFF; cdr3_nt: TGTGCCAGCAGCCCGGGGGTTGCGGCTAATGAAAAACTGTTTTTT
v_call: TRBV29-1; clone_size: few; d_call: NA; j_call: TRBJ1-1; cdr3_aa: CSVTGLGLGNTEAFF; cdr3_nt: TGCAGCGTTACAGGGCTCGGATTAGGGAACACTGAAGCTTTCTTT
v_call: TRBV5-1; clone_size: NA; d_call: TRBD2; j_call: TRBJ2-3; cdr3_aa: CASSPGGGTTTDTQYF; cdr3_nt: TGCGCCAGCAGCCCCGGTGGGGGGACTACCACAGATACGCAGTATTTT
v_call: TRBV7-9; clone_size: once; d_call: NA; j_call: TRBJ2-1; cdr3_aa: CASRELPGEQFF; cdr3_nt: TGTGCCAGCAGGGAACTCCCGGGTGAGCAGTTCTTC
v_call: TRBV2; clone_size: NA; d_call: NA; j_call: TRBJ1-2; cdr3_aa: CASSEDSVNYGYTF; cdr3_nt: TGTGCCAGCAGTGAAGACAGTGTTAACTATGGCTACACCTTC
v_call: TRBV7-9; clone_size: NA; d_call: NA; j_call: TRBJ1-2; cdr3_aa: CASSFWQGNYGYTF; cdr3_nt: TGTGCCAGCAGCTTTTGGCAGGGAAACTATGGCTACACCTTC
v_call: TRBV7-2; clone_size: NA; d_call: TRBD1; j_call: TRBJ2-1; cdr3_aa: CASSPDRGSYNEQFF; cdr3_nt: TGTGCCAGCAGCCCCGACAGGGGCTCCTACAATGAGCAGTTCTTC
v_call: TRBV25-1; clone_size: NA; d_call: TRBD1; j_call: TRBJ1-2; cdr3_aa: CASSGQGGGYTF; cdr3_nt: TGTGCCAGCAGTGGACAGGGCGGAGGCTACACCTTC
v_call: TRBV13; clone_size: NA; d_call: NA; j_call: TRBJ1-6; cdr3_aa: CASSPGDGNSPLHF; cdr3_nt: TGTGCCAGCAGCCCGGGAGATGGCAATTCACCCCTCCACTTT
v_call: TRBV19; clone_size: NA; d_call: NA; j_call: TRBJ1-5; cdr3_aa: CASSFQDNSNQPQHF; cdr3_nt: TGTGCCAGTTCTTTCCAGGATAATAGCAATCAGCCCCAGCATTTT
v_call: TRBV18; clone_size: NA; d_call: NA; j_call: TRBJ1-2; cdr3_aa: CASSPRDTIGANYGYTF; cdr3_nt: TGTGCCAGCTCACCCCGGGACACGATCGGCGCTAACTATGGCTACACCTTC
v_call: TRBV29-1; clone_size: NA; d_call: TRBD1; j_call: TRBJ2-5; cdr3_aa: CSVGLTGMEQETQYF; cdr3_nt: TGCAGCGTTGGTTTGACAGGGATGGAGCAAGAGACCCAGTACTTC
v_call: TRBV28; clone_size: NA; d_call: NA; j_call: TRBJ2-3; cdr3_aa: CAGRQSSTDTQYF; cdr3_nt: TGTGCCGGCCGACAGTCTAGCACAGATACGCAGTATTTT
v_call: TRBV5-1; clone_size: NA; d_call: NA; j_call: TRBJ2-1; cdr3_aa: CASSPLEEQFF; cdr3_nt: TGCGCCAGCAGCCCGCTAGAGGAGCAGTTCTTC
v_call: TRBV13; clone_size: NA; d_call: NA; j_call: TRBJ1-2; cdr3_aa: CASSLGQEYYGYTF; cdr3_nt: TGTGCCAGCAGCTTGGGGCAGGAATACTATGGCTACACCTTC
v_call: TRBV10-3; clone_size: NA; d_call: TRBD1; j_call: TRBJ2-3; cdr3_aa: CAISGTGLDTQYF; cdr3_nt: TGTGCCATCAGTGGGACAGGGCTAGATACGCAGTATTTT
v_call: TRBV5-1; clone_size: NA; d_call: TRBD2; j_call: TRBJ2-2; cdr3_aa: CASSLELAGANTGELFF; cdr3_nt: TGCGCCAGCAGCTTGGAGTTAGCGGGCGCGAACACCGGGGAGCTGTTTTTT
v_call: TRBV5-4; clone_size: NA; d_call: NA; j_call: TRBJ2-7; cdr3_aa: CASSFGQHYEQYF; cdr3_nt: TGTGCCAGCAGCTTCGGACAACACTACGAGCAGTACTTC
v_call: TRBV6-5; clone_size: NA; d_call: NA; j_call: TRBJ1-2; cdr3_aa: CASSYEVRYGYTF; cdr3_nt: TGTGCCAGCAGTTACGAGGTTCGCTATGGCTACACCTTC
v_call: TRBV19; clone_size: few; d_call: TRBD1; j_call: TRBJ1-3; cdr3_aa: CASNPDRRANTIYF; cdr3_nt: TGTGCCAGTAATCCGGACAGGCGGGCGAACACCATATATTTT
v_call: TRBV18; clone_size: NA; d_call: TRBD1; j_call: TRBJ1-3; cdr3_aa: CASSLQGARGKTIYF; cdr3_nt: TGTGCCAGCTCGCTGCAGGGGGCAAGAGGAAAAACCATATATTTT
v_call: TRBV18; clone_size: NA; d_call: NA; j_call: TRBJ1-5; cdr3_aa: CASSPAGPNQPQHF; cdr3_nt: TGTGCCAGCTCACCCGCAGGGCCTAATCAGCCCCAGCATTTT
v_call: TRBV2; clone_size: NA; d_call: TRBD1; j_call: TRBJ2-7; cdr3_aa: CASNGQGAIYEQYF; cdr3_nt: TGTGCCAGCAATGGACAGGGGGCGATCTACGAGCAGTACTTC
v_call: TRBV7-8; clone_size: NA; d_call: NA; j_call: TRBJ1-1; cdr3_aa: CASSPPGLNTEAFF; cdr3_nt: TGTGCCAGCAGCCCCCCGGGGTTGAACACTGAAGCTTTCTTT
v_call: TRBV7-9; clone_size: NA; d_call: TRBD2; j_call: TRBJ2-1; cdr3_aa: CASSSGTSGGGEQFF; cdr3_nt: TGTGCCAGCAGCTCGGGGACTAGCGGGGGTGGCGAGCAGTTCTTC
v_call: TRBV18; clone_size: NA; d_call: TRBD1; j_call: TRBJ1-2; cdr3_aa: CASSGFQGAVYGYTF; cdr3_nt: TGTGCCAGCTCAGGATTTCAGGGGGCTGTCTATGGCTACACCTTC
v_call: TRBV5-4; clone_size: NA; d_call: TRBD1; j_call: TRBJ2-2; cdr3_aa: CASSSGDRVSGELFF; cdr3_nt: TGTGCCAGCAGCTCGGGGGACAGGGTGAGCGGGGAGCTGTTTTTT
v_call: TRBV7-2; clone_size: NA; d_call: TRBD2; j_call: TRBJ2-7; cdr3_aa: CASSLGTSGTYEQYF; cdr3_nt: TGTGCCAGCAGCTTAGGGACTAGCGGAACCTACGAGCAGTACTTC
v_call: TRBV14; clone_size: NA; d_call: NA; j_call: TRBJ1-1; cdr3_aa: CASSQGGSWSAFF; cdr3_nt: TGTGCCAGCAGCCAAGGAGGCAGCTGGAGCGCTTTCTTT
v_call: TRBV7-9; clone_size: NA; d_call: NA; j_call: TRBJ1-4; cdr3_aa: CASSLGLGGKLFF; cdr3_nt: TGTGCCAGCAGCCTTGGCCTAGGGGGAAAACTGTTTTTT
v_call: TRBV9; clone_size: NA; d_call: NA; j_call: TRBJ2-7; cdr3_aa: CASSVGILASGEQYF; cdr3_nt: TGTGCCAGCAGCGTAGGGATCCTAGCTTCGGGCGAGCAGTACTTC
v_call: TRBV7-2; clone_size: NA; d_call: NA; j_call: TRBJ1-1; cdr3_aa: CASSLLTNTEAFF; cdr3_nt: TGTGCCAGCAGCCTATTAACGAACACTGAAGCTTTCTTT
v_call: TRBV5-1; clone_size: NA; d_call: NA; j_call: TRBJ2-2; cdr3_aa: CASSWDSNTGELFF; cdr3_nt: TGCGCCAGCAGCTGGGACTCAAACACCGGGGAGCTGTTTTTT
v_call: TRBV7-8; clone_size: NA; d_call: NA; j_call: TRBJ2-7; cdr3_aa: CASSPRRDSQTGEQYF; cdr3_nt: TGTGCCAGCAGCCCCCGCCGGGACTCCCAGACGGGGGAGCAGTACTTC
v_call: TRBV4-1; clone_size: NA; d_call: NA; j_call: TRBJ1-2; cdr3_aa: CASSQDKSYGYTF; cdr3_nt: TGCGCCAGCAGCCAAGATAAGAGCTATGGCTACACCTTC
v_call: TRBV18; clone_size: NA; d_call: TRBD2; j_call: TRBJ2-5; cdr3_aa: CASSPPGSGGWKTQYF; cdr3_nt: TGTGCCAGCTCACCACCGGGTAGCGGGGGTTGGAAGACCCAGTACTTC
v_call: TRBV2; clone_size: few; d_call: NA; j_call: TRBJ2-3; cdr3_aa: CASSEDIRTDTQYF; cdr3_nt: TGTGCCAGCAGTGAAGATATCCGGACAGATACGCAGTATTTT
v_call: TRBV7-6; clone_size: few; d_call: TRBD1; j_call: TRBJ1-4; cdr3_aa: CASSLGTGNEKLFF; cdr3_nt: TGTGCCAGCAGCTTAGGGACAGGGAATGAAAAACTGTTTTTT
v_call: TRBV3-1/TRBV3-2; clone_size: few; d_call: NA; j_call: TRBJ1-2; cdr3_aa: CASSQRVGDGYTF; cdr3_nt: TGTGCCAGCAGCCAAAGGGTAGGGGATGGCTACACCTTC